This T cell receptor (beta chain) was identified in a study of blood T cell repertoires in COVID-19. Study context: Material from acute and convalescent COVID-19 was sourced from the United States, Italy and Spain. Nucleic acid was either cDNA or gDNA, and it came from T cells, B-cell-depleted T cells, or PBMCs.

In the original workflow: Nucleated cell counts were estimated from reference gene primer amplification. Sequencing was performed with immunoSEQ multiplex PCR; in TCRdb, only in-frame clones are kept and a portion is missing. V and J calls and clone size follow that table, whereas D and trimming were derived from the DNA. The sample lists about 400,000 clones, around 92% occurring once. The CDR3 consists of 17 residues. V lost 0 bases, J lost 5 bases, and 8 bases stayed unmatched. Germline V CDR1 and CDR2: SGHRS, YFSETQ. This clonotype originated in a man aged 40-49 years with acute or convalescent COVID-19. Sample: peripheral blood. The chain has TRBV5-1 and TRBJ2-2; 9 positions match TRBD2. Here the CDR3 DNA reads TGCGCCAGCAGCTTGGCGGGTAGCGGGAGTAGAACCGGGGAGCTGTTTTTT. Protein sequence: CASSLAGSGSRTGELFF.